This note documents a single T cell receptor (beta chain) sequence. In the study's own analysis: How many nucleated cells were present was estimated from reference gene primer amplification. Some clones are missing from TCRdb's copy, which holds only in-frame ones; the method was immunoSEQ multiplex PCR. V and J calls and clone size are given by that table; D and trimming were obtained from the DNA. Here the sample spans hundreds of thousands of clones, approximately 88% being singletons. This entry comes from a study of blood T cell repertoires in COVID-19. Study context: Acute and convalescent COVID-19 samples came from the United States, Italy and Spain.

From germline, CDR1 is SNHLY and CDR2 FYNNEI. The CDR3 has 13 residues. The junction had 10 bases not matched to a gene; V was cut back by 11 bases and J by 4 bases. This sequence was found in a woman between 45 and 60 years old with COVID-19, enrolled during active disease. The sequencing input was peripheral blood. V and J are TRBV2 and TRBJ2-5, with 7 bases aligning to TRBD2. CDR3: CAGSRDYLETQYF. DNA for the CDR3: TGTGCCGGTTCGAGGGACTACTTAGAGACCCAGTACTTC.